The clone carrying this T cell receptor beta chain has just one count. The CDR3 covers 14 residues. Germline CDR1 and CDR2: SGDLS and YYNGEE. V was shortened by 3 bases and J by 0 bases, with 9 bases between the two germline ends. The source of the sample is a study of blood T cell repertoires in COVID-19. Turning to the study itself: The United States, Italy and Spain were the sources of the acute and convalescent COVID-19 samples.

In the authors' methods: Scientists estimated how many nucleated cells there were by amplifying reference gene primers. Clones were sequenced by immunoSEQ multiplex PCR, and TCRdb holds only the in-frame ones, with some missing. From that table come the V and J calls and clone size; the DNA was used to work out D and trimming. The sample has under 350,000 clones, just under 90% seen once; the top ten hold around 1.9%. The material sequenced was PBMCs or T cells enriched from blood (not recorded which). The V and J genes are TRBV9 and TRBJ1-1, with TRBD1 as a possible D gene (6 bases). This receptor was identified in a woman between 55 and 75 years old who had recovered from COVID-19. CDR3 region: CASSAGTLNTEAFF. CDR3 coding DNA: TGTGCCAGCAGCGCTGGGACATTGAACACTGAAGCTTTCTTT.